Reported below is one T cell receptor (beta chain). Its matching antigen is unknown. Next came a second PCR, run for about 7 to 12 cycles, which used a sample-barcoded 5' primer along with a J-beta primer mix. MiXCR, applied by TCRdb to the 5' RACE reads, yields one record per CDR3 protein. The sample lists about 680,000 distinct CDR3 sequences, 49% occurring once. This sample was included in a study of blood T cells in healthy people across ages. Study outcomes and limitations: In long-lived donors, naive CD4+ cell counts and diversity exceeded those of aged donors. PBMCs left unsorted prevented a conclusive naive versus antigen-experienced comparison.

V shed 5 bases and J shed 1 base, with 17 bases lying between them. CDR1 PRHDT and CDR2 FYEKMQ come from the germline V gene (reference sequence). The CDR3 contains 16 residues. A minimum of 6 million PBMCs was isolated per sample. Sequenced: blood. The clonotype was recovered from an older woman in good health. The J gene is TRBJ1-1, the V gene TRBV13; D unclear. CDR3 DNA sequence: TGTGCCAGCAGCCCGGAGGTGGGAGAACGGAACACTGAAGCTTTCTTT. Protein sequence: CASSPEVGERNTEAFF.